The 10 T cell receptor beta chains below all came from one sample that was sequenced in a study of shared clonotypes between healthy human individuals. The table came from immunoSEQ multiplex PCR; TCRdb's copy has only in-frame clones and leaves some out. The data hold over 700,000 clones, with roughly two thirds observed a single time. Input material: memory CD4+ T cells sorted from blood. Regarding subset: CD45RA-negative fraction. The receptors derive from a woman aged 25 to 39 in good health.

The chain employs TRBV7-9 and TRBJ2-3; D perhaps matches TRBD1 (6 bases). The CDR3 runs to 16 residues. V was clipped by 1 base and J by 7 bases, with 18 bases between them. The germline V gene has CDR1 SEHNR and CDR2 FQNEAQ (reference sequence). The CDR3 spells CASSLGPDRRGHTQYF. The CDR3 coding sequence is TGTGCCAGCAGCTTAGGGCCGGACAGAAGAGGACATACGCAGTATTTT.

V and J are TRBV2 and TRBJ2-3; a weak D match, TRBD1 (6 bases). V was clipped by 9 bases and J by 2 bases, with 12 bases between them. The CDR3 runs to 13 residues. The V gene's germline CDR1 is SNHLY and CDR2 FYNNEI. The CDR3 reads CASTGQLTDTQYF. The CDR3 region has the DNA TGTGCCAGTACTGGACAGCTCACAGATACGCAGTATTTT.

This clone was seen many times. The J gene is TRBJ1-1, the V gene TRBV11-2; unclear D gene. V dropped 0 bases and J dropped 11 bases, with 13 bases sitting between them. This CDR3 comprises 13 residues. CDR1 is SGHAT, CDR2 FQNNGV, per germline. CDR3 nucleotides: TGTGCCAGCAGCTTAGAGTTATCGGGCACCGCTTTCTTT. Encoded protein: CASSLELSGTAFF.

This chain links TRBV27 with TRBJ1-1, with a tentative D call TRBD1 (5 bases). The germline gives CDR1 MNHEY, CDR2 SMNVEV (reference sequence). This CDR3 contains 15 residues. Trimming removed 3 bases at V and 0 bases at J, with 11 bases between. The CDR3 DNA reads TGTGCCAGCAGTTTTGGAACAGGACTGAACACTGAAGCTTTCTTT. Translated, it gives CASSFGTGLNTEAFF.

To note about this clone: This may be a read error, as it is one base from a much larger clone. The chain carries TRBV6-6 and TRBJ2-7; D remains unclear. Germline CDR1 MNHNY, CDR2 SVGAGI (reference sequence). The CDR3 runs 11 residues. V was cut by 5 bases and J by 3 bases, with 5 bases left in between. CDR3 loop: CASSNNYEQYF. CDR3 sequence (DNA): TGTGCCAGCAGTAACAACTACGAGCAGTACTTC.

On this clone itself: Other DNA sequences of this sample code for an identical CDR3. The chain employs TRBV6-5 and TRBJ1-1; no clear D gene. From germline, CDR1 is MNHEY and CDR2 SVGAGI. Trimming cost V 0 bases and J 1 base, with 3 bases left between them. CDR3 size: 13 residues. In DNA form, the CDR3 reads TGTGCCAGCAGTTACTCCCGGAACACTGAAGCTTTCTTT. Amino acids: CASSYSRNTEAFF.

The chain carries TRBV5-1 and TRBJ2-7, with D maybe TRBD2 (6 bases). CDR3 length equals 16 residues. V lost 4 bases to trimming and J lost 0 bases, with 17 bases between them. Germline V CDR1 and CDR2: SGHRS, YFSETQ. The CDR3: CASSGAASESSYEQYF. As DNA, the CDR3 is TGCGCCAGCAGCGGAGCCGCTAGCGAGAGCTCCTACGAGCAGTACTTC. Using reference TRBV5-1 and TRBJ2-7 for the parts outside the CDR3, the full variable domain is KAGVTQTPRYLIKTRGQQVTLSCSPISGHRSVSWYQQTPGQGLQFLFEYFSETQRNKGNFPGRFSGRQFSNSRSEMNVSTLELGDSALYLCASSGAASESSYEQYFGPGTRLTVT.

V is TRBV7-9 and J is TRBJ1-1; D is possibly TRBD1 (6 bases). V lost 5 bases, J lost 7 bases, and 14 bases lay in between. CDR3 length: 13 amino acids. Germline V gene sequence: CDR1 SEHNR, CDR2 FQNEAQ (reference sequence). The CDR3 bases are TGTGCCAGCAGCACCCTAGACAGGCTTGAAGCTTTCTTT. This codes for CASSTLDRLEAFF.

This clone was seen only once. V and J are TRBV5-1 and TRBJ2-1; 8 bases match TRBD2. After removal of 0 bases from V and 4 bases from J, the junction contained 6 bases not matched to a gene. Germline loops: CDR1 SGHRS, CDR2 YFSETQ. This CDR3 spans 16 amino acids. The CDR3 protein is CASSLATSGSYNEQFF. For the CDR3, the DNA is TGCGCCAGCAGCTTGGCAACTAGCGGATCGTACAATGAGCAGTTCTTC.

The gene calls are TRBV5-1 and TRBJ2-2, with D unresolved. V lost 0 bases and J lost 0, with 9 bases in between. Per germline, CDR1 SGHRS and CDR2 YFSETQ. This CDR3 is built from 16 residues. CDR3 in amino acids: CASSLARIANTGELFF. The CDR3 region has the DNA TGCGCCAGCAGCTTGGCCCGAATCGCGAACACCGGGGAGCTGTTTTTT.